The 9 T cell receptor beta chains below all came from one sample that was sequenced in a study of blood T cell repertoires in COVID-19. Clones were sequenced by immunoSEQ multiplex PCR, and TCRdb holds only the in-frame ones, with some missing. The sample contains some 90,000 clones, about 80% of which appear only once. The sequencing input was peripheral blood. Source of these receptors: a woman aged 70 to 79 with acute or convalescent COVID-19.

The chain links TRBV5-4 to TRBJ2-3, with a tentative D call TRBD1 (5 bases). The CDR3 is 15 residues long. Germline loops: CDR1 SGHNT, CDR2 YYREEE (reference sequence). Trimming shortened V by 2 bases and J by 1 base, and 11 bases separated the two germline ends. The chain's CDR3 is CASSLRDSRTDTQYF. The CDR3 nucleotides are TGTGCCAGCAGCTTACGCGACAGCCGCACAGATACGCAGTATTTT.

This clone was found a few times. V usage is TRBV2 and J usage is TRBJ1-5; the D is unclear. Per the germline V gene, CDR1 is SNHLY and CDR2 is FYNNEI. V shed 4 bases and J shed 8 bases, with 9 bases lying between them. This CDR3 contains 12 residues. CDR3 DNA: TGTGCCAGCAGTGGGAACCGGGAGCCCCAGCATTTT. Amino acids: CASSGNREPQHF.

CDR3 nucleotides: TGCGCCAGCAGCCTGACTAGCTCGGACAATGAGCAGTTCTTC. Protein product: CASSLTSSDNEQFF. V usage is TRBV5-1 and J usage is TRBJ2-1, with 7 bases matching TRBD2. The junction had 6 bases not matched to a gene; V was cut back by 4 bases and J by 5 bases. Germline loops: CDR1 SGHRS, CDR2 YFSETQ. CDR3 length: 14 amino acids.

The V and J genes are TRBV27 and TRBJ1-2; D may be TRBD1 (6 bases). Germline loops: CDR1 MNHEY, CDR2 SMNVEV (reference sequence). The CDR3 covers 12 residues. V was cut by 10 bases and J by 7 bases, with 16 bases left in between. Here the CDR3 reads CATKGGGRGYTF. CDR3 nucleotides: TGTGCCACCAAAGGGGGGGGACGTGGCTACACCTTC.

The rearrangement uses TRBV5-1 and TRBJ2-5, with 7 bases aligning to TRBD2. This CDR3 has 13 residues. The germline CDR1 and CDR2 sequences are SGHRS and YFSETQ. J was trimmed by 8 bases and V by 0 bases; bases with no gene match: 4. The CDR3 coding sequence is TGCGCCAGCAGCTTGGGGACTAGAGCCACCCAGTACTTC. This encodes CASSLGTRATQYF.

The chain employs TRBV6-1 and TRBJ1-5; possible D gene TRBD1, 5 bases. V was shortened by 0 bases and J by 8 bases, with 11 bases between the two germline ends. CDR1 is MNHNS and CDR2 is SASEGT in the germline V gene. CDR3 length: 14 amino acids. The CDR3 nucleotides are TGTGCCAGCAGTGAAGCGCGGGGGTTGGAGCCCCAGCATTTT. Protein: CASSEARGLEPQHF.

The V and J genes are TRBV7-2 and TRBJ1-2, with a possible D match to TRBD1 (5 bases). The CDR3 contains 16 residues. V lost 5 bases, J lost 4 bases, and 20 bases lay in between. Germline values: CDR1 SGHTA, CDR2 FQGNSA. The DNA for the CDR3 is TGTGCCAGCAGCGCAGAACAAAACAGGAGAGGCTATGGCTACACCTTC. This gives the protein CASSAEQNRRGYGYTF.

The V gene is TRBV19, the J gene TRBJ2-1; D gene uncertain. Trimming left V 4 bases short and J 0 bases short, with 7 bases between. Germline loops: CDR1 LNHDA, CDR2 SQIVND (reference sequence). The CDR3 loop spans 14 amino acids. The CDR3 DNA is TGTGCCAGTAGTAGGTCCAGCTCCTACAATGAGCAGTTCTTC. Its protein is CASSRSSSYNEQFF.

The V gene is TRBV28, the J gene TRBJ2-3; 7 bases match TRBD1. Germline V lookup: CDR1 MDHEN, CDR2 SYDVKM. The length of the CDR3 is 19 residues. V dropped 6 bases and J dropped 3; count of bases not matched to a gene: 21. The CDR3 sequence: CASSKGQILGDGATDTQYF. CDR3 bases: TGTGCCAGCAGCAAGGGACAGATTCTAGGAGACGGCGCGACAGATACGCAGTATTTT.